This is a list of T cell receptor beta chains from one sample in a study of T-cell reconstitution after alpha-beta-depleted transplantation in children. TCRdb re-analysed the PCR reads in MiXCR, keeping a single row per CDR3 protein. Of about 160,000 distinct CDR3 sequences listed, more than 9.5% are singletons. This specimen consisted of PBMCs, obtained before TCRalphabeta/CD19-depleted stem cell transplant. These receptors were taken from a boy aged 2 to 10 with acute myeloid leukemia, due to receive a stem cell transplant. The CDR3 runs from the conserved cysteine through the conserved F or W. The order of the fields is clone size, J gene, D gene, V gene, CDR3 DNA, CDR3 protein. A D gene is named only where the DNA matches it firmly. Not all rows give a size; the values are once, few, many and, for expanded clones, a class.

many TRBJ2-7 TRBD1 TRBV29-1 TGCAGCGTCCGGCGGGCGCGGACAGGGGATACGCAGTACTTC CSVRRARTGDTQYF
many TRBJ2-7 TRBD1 TRBV9 TGTGCCAGCAGCGAAAGGACAGGGAGCTCCTACGAGCAGTACTTC CASSERTGSSYEQYF
many TRBJ2-4 TRBD2 TRBV20-1 TGCAGTGCGGACGGGGAGGGATGGATAAAAAACATTCAGTACTTC CSADGEGWIKNIQYF
few TRBJ2-7 TRBD1 TRBV5-1 TGCGCCAGTACCCGGGACAGGGACTACGAGCAGTACTTC CASTRDRDYEQYF
many TRBJ1-6 . TRBV7-9 TGTGCCAGCAGCTTCACAATTTCACCCCTCCACTTT CASSFTISPLHF
many TRBJ2-5 . TRBV5-1 TGCGCCAGCAGCTTGGAGGCGGACCTAGGAGAGACCCAGTACTTC CASSLEADLGETQYF
many TRBJ1-1 TRBD1 TRBV15 TGTGCCACCAGCAGTCACTCACAGGGGGTCATAGAAGCTTTCTTT CATSSHSQGVIEAFF
many TRBJ1-5 TRBD1 TRBV20-1 TGCAGTGCTCCTGGACAGGGAAGCAATCAGCCCCAGCATTTT CSAPGQGSNQPQHF
many TRBJ2-1 . TRBV20-1 TGCAGTGCTAGTTCGGGAGCGGCCTACAATGAGCAGTTCTTC CSASSGAAYNEQFF
many TRBJ2-1 TRBD1 TRBV14 TGTGCCAGCAGCGTTCCGGGACAGAGAAACAATGAGCAGTTCTTC CASSVPGQRNNEQFF
many TRBJ2-1 . TRBV5-5 TGTGCCAGCAGCTTGGCGGTTCTAACCGGGGCCCAGGATGAGCAGTTCTTC CASSLAVLTGAQDEQFF
many TRBJ1-1 . TRBV5-1 TGCGCCAGCAGCTTGAATGCGTTGGGACAAGAGAACACTGAAGCTTTCTTT CASSLNALGQENTEAFF
many TRBJ1-1 TRBD1 TRBV27 TGTGCCAGCAGTATAACCGGGGACAGGGGATGGGGGAACACTGAAGCTTTCTTT CASSITGDRGWGNTEAFF
many TRBJ2-7 . TRBV3-1 TGTGCCAGCAGCCAAGCGGGTCGCGGGCTCGAGCAGTACTTC CASSQAGRGLEQYF
many TRBJ1-1 TRBD1 TRBV20-1 TGCAGTGCCCGGCAGTCAGGACAGGGGTCGAACACCCAAGCTTTCTTT CSARQSGQGSNTQAFF
many TRBJ2-3 . TRBV12-3/TRBV12-4 TGTGCCAGTCTGACCCCCGGGGATACGCAGTATTTT CASLTPGDTQYF
many TRBJ2-2 . TRBV7-7 TGTGCCAGCAGTCTCGGGTCGTCGAACACCGGGGAGCTGTTTTTT CASSLGSSNTGELFF
many TRBJ2-3 TRBD2 TRBV10-3 TGTGCCATCGGACTAGCGGGAGTGGCAGATACGCAGTATTTT CAIGLAGVADTQYF
many TRBJ1-2 . TRBV4-1 TGCGCCAGCAGCCATACCGGGGGGCACTATGGCTACACCTTC CASSHTGGHYGYTF
. TRBJ2-5 TRBD1 TRBV7-3 TGTGCCAGCAGCTGGACAGGAAAAGAGACCCAGTACTTC CASSWTGKETQYF
many TRBJ2-5 . TRBV20-1 TGCAGTGCTAGAGATCTATTCGGGACGGTAGGAGAGACCCAGTACTTC CSARDLFGTVGETQYF
many TRBJ2-5 TRBD2 TRBV7-9 TGTGCCAGCAGCCCCGGGACTAGCGGGGGACAAGAGACCCAGTACTTC CASSPGTSGGQETQYF
many TRBJ1-1 . TRBV4-1 TGCGCCAGCAGCCAAGACCCCACAGGGAGCTTCATGAACACTGAAGCTTTCTTT CASSQDPTGSFMNTEAFF
many TRBJ1-1 TRBD1 TRBV5-1 TGCGCCAGCAGCTTGGCCGGGACAGGGAGGCGGGAAACTGAAGCTTTCTTT CASSLAGTGRRETEAFF
many TRBJ1-1 . TRBV6-5 TGTGCCAGCAGTTACTCGGGACACATGAACACTGAAGCTTTCTTT CASSYSGHMNTEAFF
. TRBJ2-1 . TRBV4-2 TGTGCCAGCAGCCAAGAACCGGGGCTCTCCTACAATGAGCAGTTCTTC CASSQEPGLSYNEQFF
many TRBJ1-1 . TRBV3-1 TGTGCCAGCAGCTCAACTGGACCGCAGGACACTGAAGCTTTCTTT CASSSTGPQDTEAFF
many TRBJ2-2 . TRBV5-1 TGCGCCAGCAGCTTCAGACTGGAAGGTGCCGGGGAGCTGTTTTTT CASSFRLEGAGELFF
many TRBJ1-5 . TRBV12-3/TRBV12-4 TGTGCCAGCACGCCAACCGGGAAGGAGTTGAATCAGCCCCAGCATTTT CASTPTGKELNQPQHF
many TRBJ2-1 . TRBV5-4 TGTGCCAGCAGCTTCGCTAGCTCCAATGAGCAGTTCTTC CASSFASSNEQFF
many TRBJ2-3 TRBD2 TRBV10-3 TGTGCCATCAGTCTGGCGGGGGGGCACAACACAGATACGCAGTATTTT CAISLAGGHNTDTQYF
many TRBJ2-5 TRBD2 TRBV2 TGTGCCAGCATTCTTCGGCCCGGGACTAGCGGGGGGGCCAGGGAGACCCAGTACTTC CASILRPGTSGGARETQYF
many TRBJ2-2 . TRBV5-5 TGTGCCAGCAGCTTGGGGACCGTACACACCGGGGAGCTGTTTTTT CASSLGTVHTGELFF
many TRBJ2-1 TRBD2 TRBV20-1 TGCAGTGCTAGAACGACTAGCGGGGTTACTGAGCAGTTCTTC CSARTTSGVTEQFF
. TRBJ2-7 . TRBV28 TGTGCCAGCAGTTTAACCCCAGGGTCCCCCTACGAGCAGTACTTC CASSLTPGSPYEQYF
many TRBJ2-1 . TRBV27 TGTGCCAGCAGTTTCGGACAGTCTTACAATGAGCAGTTCTTC CASSFGQSYNEQFF
many TRBJ1-2 . TRBV27 TGTGCCAGCAGTCCCGGGAAAATTAACTATGGCTACACCTTC CASSPGKINYGYTF
few TRBJ2-3 TRBD2 TRBV3-1 TGTGCCACCACCCAAGATTCTAGCGGGGGATACACAGATACGCAGTATTTT CATTQDSSGGYTDTQYF
many TRBJ2-1 . TRBV28 TGTGCCACCATAGGCTTCCTGAGCTCCTACAATGAGCAGTTCTTC CATIGFLSSYNEQFF
many TRBJ2-2 TRBD2 TRBV27 TGTGCCAGCAGTTTAGGACTAGTAACTCGCACCGGGGAGCTGTTTTTT CASSLGLVTRTGELFF
many TRBJ2-5 TRBD2 TRBV24-1 TGTGCCACCAATCGGGAGGGCGTGGAGACCCAGTACTTC CATNREGVETQYF
many TRBJ2-1 TRBD1 TRBV20-1 TGCAGTGCTCGTTCTCGGGACAGCTACTACAATGAGCAGTTCTTC CSARSRDSYYNEQFF
many TRBJ2-1 TRBD2 TRBV4-2 TGTGCCAGCAGCCAAGGGACTAGCGGGGGCAATGAGCAGTTCTTC CASSQGTSGGNEQFF
many TRBJ2-1 . TRBV4-1 TGCGCCAGCAGCCAACCGAAAAACAATGAGCAGTTCTTC CASSQPKNNEQFF
many TRBJ1-5 . TRBV19 TGTGCCGGTGCGGGAGAATATAGCAATCAGCCCCAGCATTTT CAGAGEYSNQPQHF
many TRBJ2-7 TRBD2 TRBV20-1 TGCAGTGCTAGAGATGCCCACCAGCGGGAGTATCTTTACGAGCAGTACTTC CSARDAHQREYLYEQYF
many TRBJ1-3 . TRBV7-9 TGTGCCAGCAGCTTTCTGATGACCGGAAACACCATATATTTT CASSFLMTGNTIYF
many TRBJ2-1 TRBD2 TRBV20-1 TGCAGTGCGTCCCCACTAGCGGGGCGTGGAAATGAGCAGTTCTTC CSASPLAGRGNEQFF
many TRBJ2-2 . TRBV7-2 TGTGCCAGCAGCTTAGCGGGGCTCATCACCGGGGAGCTGTTTTTT CASSLAGLITGELFF
few TRBJ1-5 . TRBV5-5 TGTGCCAGCAGCTTGGACGGGGTTAGCAATCAGCCCCAGCATTTT CASSLDGVSNQPQHF
many TRBJ2-1 TRBD2 TRBV11-2 TGTGCCAGCAGCCTTAGGACTAGCGGCCTTATACGGTACAATGAGCAGTTCTTC CASSLRTSGLIRYNEQFF
many TRBJ2-2 TRBD1 TRBV12-5 TGTGCTAGTGGTCCGGGACAGTTCAACGGGGAGCTGTTTTTT CASGPGQFNGELFF
many TRBJ2-5 . TRBV20-1 TGCAGTGCTAAGATGGGCGGTCAAGAGACCCAGTACTTC CSAKMGGQETQYF